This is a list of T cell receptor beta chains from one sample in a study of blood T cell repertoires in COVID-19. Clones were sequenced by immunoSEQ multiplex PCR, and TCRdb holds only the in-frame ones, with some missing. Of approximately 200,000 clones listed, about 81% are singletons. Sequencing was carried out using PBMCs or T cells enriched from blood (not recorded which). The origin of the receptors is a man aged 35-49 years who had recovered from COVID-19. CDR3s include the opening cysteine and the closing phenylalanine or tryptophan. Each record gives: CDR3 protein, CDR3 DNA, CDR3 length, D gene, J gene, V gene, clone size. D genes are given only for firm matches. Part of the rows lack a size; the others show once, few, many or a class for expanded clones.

CASRGQGFQPQHF TGTGCCAGCAGGGGACAGGGATTTCAGCCCCAGCATTTT 13 TRBD1 TRBJ1-5 TRBV6-5 -
CASRYSYNEQFF TGCGCCTCTCGCTACTCCTACAATGAGCAGTTCTTC 12 - TRBJ2-1 TRBV5-1 -
CASSLGGYQETQYF TGTGCCAGCAGCTTAGGAGGGTACCAAGAGACCCAGTACTTC 14 - TRBJ2-5 TRBV11-3 -
CASSSRETQYF TGTGCCAGCAGTTCTCGGGAGACCCAGTACTTC 11 - TRBJ2-5 TRBV28 -
CASSRRTASGTEAFF TGTGCCAGCAGTCGAAGGACAGCCTCGGGGACTGAAGCTTTCTTT 15 - TRBJ1-1 TRBV5-4 -
CASKLGAALYEQYF TGTGCCAGCAAGTTGGGGGCGGCCCTCTACGAGCAGTACTTC 14 - TRBJ2-7 TRBV6-5 -
CASSLEWLYEQYF TGCGCCAGCAGCTTGGAATGGCTCTACGAGCAGTACTTC 13 - TRBJ2-7 TRBV5-1 many
CASSSLVGTSGVNEQFF TGCGCCAGCAGCTCATTAGTCGGGACTAGCGGGGTAAATGAGCAGTTCTTC 17 TRBD2 TRBJ2-1 TRBV5-1 -
CASSYGDTTQYF TGTGCCAGCAGTTACGGGGACACGACGCAGTATTTT 12 - TRBJ2-3 TRBV6-6 -
CATSDLEEDTGELFF TGTGCCACCAGTGATTTAGAAGAGGACACCGGGGAGCTGTTTTTT 15 - TRBJ2-2 TRBV24-1 -
CASSRRGGTGPLSNQPQHF TGTGCCAGCTCCCGTAGGGGCGGGACAGGCCCCTTGAGCAATCAGCCCCAGCATTTT 19 TRBD1 TRBJ1-5 TRBV7-8 -
CASSLVDTYYEQYF TGTGCCAGCAGCTTAGTTGACACCTACTACGAGCAGTACTTC 14 - TRBJ2-7 TRBV7-2 -
CASSLSTSGIMNNEQFF TGTGCCAGCAGCTTGAGTACTAGCGGGATAATGAACAATGAGCAGTTCTTC 17 TRBD2 TRBJ2-1 TRBV5-4 -
CASSLAGGHTEAFF TGTGCCAGCAGCTTAGCAGGGGGACACACTGAAGCTTTCTTT 14 - TRBJ1-1 TRBV7-9 once
CASSPSGFYGYTF TGTGCCAGCAGTCCCTCGGGGTTCTATGGCTACACCTTC 13 - TRBJ1-2 TRBV6-5 -
CAISEGGSGSNEQFF TGTGCCATCAGTGAAGGGGGTAGCGGGAGCAATGAGCAGTTCTTC 15 TRBD2 TRBJ2-1 TRBV10-3 -
CASSRLAGQGAREQFF TGCGCCAGCAGCCGGTTGGCGGGACAGGGGGCTCGAGAGCAGTTCTTC 16 TRBD1 TRBJ2-1 TRBV5-1 -
CASSRTVVANYGYTF TGCGCCAGCAGCCGTACAGTGGTAGCTAACTATGGCTACACCTTC 15 - TRBJ1-2 TRBV4-1 -
CASSAYSQLGTQYF TGTGCCAGCAGCGCGTACAGCCAATTGGGGACCCAGTACTTC 14 - TRBJ2-5 TRBV6-5 -
CATSVPNADQPQHF TGTGCCACCAGTGTACCCAATGCGGATCAGCCCCAGCATTTT 14 - TRBJ1-5 TRBV24-1 once
CASSTRLAGAYNEQFF TGTGCCAGCAGCACCAGACTAGCGGGAGCCTACAATGAGCAGTTCTTC 16 TRBD2 TRBJ2-1 TRBV11-2 -
CASSQGEGTFHGYTF TGTGCCAGCAGCCAAGGTGAGGGGACATTTCATGGCTACACCTTC 15 - TRBJ1-2 TRBV3-1/TRBV3-2 once